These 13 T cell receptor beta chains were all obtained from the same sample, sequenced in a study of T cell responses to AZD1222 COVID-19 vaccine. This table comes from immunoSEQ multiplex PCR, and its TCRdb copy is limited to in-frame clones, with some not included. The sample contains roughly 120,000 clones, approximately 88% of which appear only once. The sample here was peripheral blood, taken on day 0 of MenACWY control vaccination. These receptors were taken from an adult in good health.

The CDR3, as DNA: TGTGCCAGCAGTTTATATCGCGGGAGTCCCACCGGGGAGCTGTTTTTT. Translating it yields CASSLYRGSPTGELFF. This chain joins TRBV28 and TRBJ2-2, with 7 bases that match TRBD2. CDR3 length: 16 amino acids. J gave up 4 bases and V 1 base, and 6 bases lay outside the gene matches. Germline loops: CDR1 MDHEN, CDR2 SYDVKM.

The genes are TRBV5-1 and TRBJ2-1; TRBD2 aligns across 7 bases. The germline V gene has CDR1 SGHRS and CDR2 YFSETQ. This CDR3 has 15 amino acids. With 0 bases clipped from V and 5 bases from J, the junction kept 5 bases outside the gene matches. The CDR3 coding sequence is TGCGCCAGCAGCTTGGGGAGCGGGGCAAACAATGAGCAGTTCTTC. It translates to CASSLGSGANNEQFF.

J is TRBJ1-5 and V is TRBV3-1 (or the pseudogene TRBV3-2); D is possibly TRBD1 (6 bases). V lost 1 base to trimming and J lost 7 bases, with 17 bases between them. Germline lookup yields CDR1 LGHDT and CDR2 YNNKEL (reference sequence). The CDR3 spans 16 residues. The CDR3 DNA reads TGTGCCAGCAGCCAAGGGCGCATGGGGGCAGGGCAGCCCCAGCATTTT. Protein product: CASSQGRMGAGQPQHF.

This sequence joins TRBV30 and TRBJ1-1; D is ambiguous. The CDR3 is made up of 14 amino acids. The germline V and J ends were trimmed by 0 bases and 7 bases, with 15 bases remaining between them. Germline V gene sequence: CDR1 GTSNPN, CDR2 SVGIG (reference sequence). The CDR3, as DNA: TGTGCCTGGAGTGTACACGGCACTATGCTTGAAGCTTTCTTT. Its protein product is CAWSVHGTMLEAFF.

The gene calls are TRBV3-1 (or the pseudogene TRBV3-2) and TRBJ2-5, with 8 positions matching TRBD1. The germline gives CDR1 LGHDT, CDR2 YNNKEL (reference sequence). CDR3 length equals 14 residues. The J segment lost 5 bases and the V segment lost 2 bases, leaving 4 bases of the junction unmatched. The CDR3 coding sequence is TGTGCCAGCAGCCAACGGACAGGGAGGGAGACCCAGTACTTC. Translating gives CASSQRTGRETQYF.

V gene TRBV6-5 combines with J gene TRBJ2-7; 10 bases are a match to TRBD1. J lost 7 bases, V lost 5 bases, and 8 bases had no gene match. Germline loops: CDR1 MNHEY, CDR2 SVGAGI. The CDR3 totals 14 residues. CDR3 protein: CASSLGQGSWEQYF. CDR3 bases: TGTGCCAGCAGTCTGGGACAGGGGTCTTGGGAGCAGTACTTC.

The DNA of the CDR3 is TGTGCCAGCAGTCCACGGGCAGGGGCCAACGAGCAGTACTTC. It encodes CASSPRAGANEQYF. This sequence joins TRBV28 and TRBJ2-7, with a possible D match to TRBD1 (6 bases). Germline V CDR1 and CDR2: MDHEN, SYDVKM. The CDR3 is made up of 14 amino acids. Trimming stripped 5 bases from V and 5 bases from J, with 16 bases between.

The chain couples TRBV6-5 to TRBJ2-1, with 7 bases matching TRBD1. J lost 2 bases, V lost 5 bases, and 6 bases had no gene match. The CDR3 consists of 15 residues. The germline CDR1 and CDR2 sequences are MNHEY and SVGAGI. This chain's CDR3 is CASSNTGTAYNEQFF. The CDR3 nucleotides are TGTGCCAGCAGTAACACCGGGACAGCCTACAATGAGCAGTTCTTC.

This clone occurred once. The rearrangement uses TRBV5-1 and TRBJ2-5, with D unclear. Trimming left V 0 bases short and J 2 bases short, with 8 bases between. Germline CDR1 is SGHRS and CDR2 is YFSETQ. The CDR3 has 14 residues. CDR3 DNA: TGCGCCAGCAGCTTGGTGCCAGATCAAGAGACCCAGTACTTC. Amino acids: CASSLVPDQETQYF.

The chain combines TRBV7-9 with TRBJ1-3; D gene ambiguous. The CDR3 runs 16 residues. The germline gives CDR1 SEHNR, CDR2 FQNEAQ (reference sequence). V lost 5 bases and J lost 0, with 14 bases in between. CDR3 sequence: CASSLGQPASGNTIYF. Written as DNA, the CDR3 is TGTGCCAGCAGCCTGGGCCAACCTGCCTCTGGAAACACCATATATTTT.

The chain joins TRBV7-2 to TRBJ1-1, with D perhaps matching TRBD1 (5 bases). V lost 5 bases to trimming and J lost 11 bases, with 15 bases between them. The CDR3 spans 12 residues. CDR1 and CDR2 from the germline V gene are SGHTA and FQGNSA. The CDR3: CASSHVGVGAFF. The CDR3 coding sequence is TGTGCCAGCAGCCATGTAGGGGTAGGGGCTTTCTTT.

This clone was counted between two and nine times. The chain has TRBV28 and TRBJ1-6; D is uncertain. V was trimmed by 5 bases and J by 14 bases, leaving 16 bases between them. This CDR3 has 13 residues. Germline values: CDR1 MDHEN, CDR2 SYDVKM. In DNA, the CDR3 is TGTGCCAGCAGTCCTACGGGATCTATGTCCCTCCACTTT. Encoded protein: CASSPTGSMSLHF.

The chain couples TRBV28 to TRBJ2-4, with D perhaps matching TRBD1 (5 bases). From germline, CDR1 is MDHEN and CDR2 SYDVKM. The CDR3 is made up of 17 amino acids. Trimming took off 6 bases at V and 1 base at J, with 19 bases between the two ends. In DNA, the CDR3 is TGTGCCAGCAGCCAACCCCTAGGGGTGGGGGCCAAAAACATTCAGTACTTC. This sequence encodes CASSQPLGVGAKNIQYF.